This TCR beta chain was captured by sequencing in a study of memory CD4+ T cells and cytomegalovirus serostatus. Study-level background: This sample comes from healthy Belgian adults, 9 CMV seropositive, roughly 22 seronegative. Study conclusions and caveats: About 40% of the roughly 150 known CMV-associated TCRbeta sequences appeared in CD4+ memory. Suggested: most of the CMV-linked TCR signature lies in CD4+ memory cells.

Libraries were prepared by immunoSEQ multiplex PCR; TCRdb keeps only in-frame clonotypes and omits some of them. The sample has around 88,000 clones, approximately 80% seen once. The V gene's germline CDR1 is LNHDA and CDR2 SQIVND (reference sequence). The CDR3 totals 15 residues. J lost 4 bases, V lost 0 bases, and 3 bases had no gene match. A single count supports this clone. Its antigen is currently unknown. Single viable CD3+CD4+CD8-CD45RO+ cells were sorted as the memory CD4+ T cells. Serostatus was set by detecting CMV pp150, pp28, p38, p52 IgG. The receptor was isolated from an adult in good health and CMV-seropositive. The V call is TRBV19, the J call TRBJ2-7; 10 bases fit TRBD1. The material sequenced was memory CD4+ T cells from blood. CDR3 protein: CASSIDGTGAYEQYF. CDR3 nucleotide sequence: TGTGCCAGTAGTATAGATGGGACAGGGGCGTACGAGCAGTACTTC.